A selection of T cell receptor beta chains follows, all from one sample in a study of CD8 T cells in ankylosing spondylitis. TCRdb re-called the 5' RACE reads through MiXCR, storing one row per CDR3 protein. The sample carries 750,000 to 850,000 distinct CDR3 sequences, 10% to 15% recorded once. The specimen sequenced was blood, either unsorted or a sorted T cell fraction (not recorded which). The source is a male donor with ankylosing spondylitis. CDR3s include the opening cysteine and the closing phenylalanine or tryptophan. Fields, in order: clone size, J gene, V gene, D gene, CDR3 DNA, CDR3 protein. The D gene is left open where the match is weak. Clone size is given for some rows only: seen once, a few or many times, or a class if the clone is expanded.

clone size: few; J gene: TRBJ1-6; V gene: TRBV19; D gene: TRBD1; CDR3 DNA: TGTGCCAGTGGCGGACAGGGAGATTCACCCCTCCACTTT; CDR3 protein: CASGGQGDSPLHF
clone size: few; J gene: TRBJ2-5; V gene: TRBV5-1; D gene: TRBD1; CDR3 DNA: TGCGCCAGCAGCAGACAGGGGGCGGTCCAAGAGACCCAGTACTTC; CDR3 protein: CASSRQGAVQETQYF
clone size: NA; J gene: TRBJ2-3; V gene: TRBV29-1; D gene: TRBD2; CDR3 DNA: TGCAGCGGGCGGGGGGGCGCAGATACGCAGTATTTT; CDR3 protein: CSGRGGADTQYF
clone size: NA; J gene: TRBJ1-6; V gene: TRBV7-2; D gene: NA; CDR3 DNA: TGTGCCAGCAGCTTACAAGGAGCGTGGGGATCACCCCTCCACTTT; CDR3 protein: CASSLQGAWGSPLHF
clone size: many; J gene: TRBJ1-1; V gene: TRBV12-3/TRBV12-4; D gene: NA; CDR3 DNA: TGTGCCAGCAGTTCCAAAGGGGGAGGTTTGGACCTTGAAGCTTTCTTT; CDR3 protein: CASSSKGGGLDLEAFF
clone size: few; J gene: TRBJ2-3; V gene: TRBV4-3; D gene: TRBD2; CDR3 DNA: TGCGCCAGCAGCCAAGAGGGGGGGAGTACGCAGTATTTT; CDR3 protein: CASSQEGGSTQYF
clone size: many; J gene: TRBJ2-1; V gene: TRBV7-2; D gene: TRBD2; CDR3 DNA: TGTGCCAGCAGCTTAACTAGCGGGGGGCACAATGAGCAGTTCTTC; CDR3 protein: CASSLTSGGHNEQFF
clone size: NA; J gene: TRBJ2-1; V gene: TRBV20-1; D gene: NA; CDR3 DNA: TGCAGTGCTAGATCCCCCGGGACGAGGACCTACAATGAGCAGTTCTTC; CDR3 protein: CSARSPGTRTYNEQFF
clone size: few; J gene: TRBJ2-1; V gene: TRBV4-1; D gene: TRBD2; CDR3 DNA: TGCGCCAGCAGCCACCCACTAGCGGGAGGTCGCAATGAGCAGTTCTTC; CDR3 protein: CASSHPLAGGRNEQFF
clone size: NA; J gene: TRBJ2-3; V gene: TRBV7-9; D gene: NA; CDR3 DNA: TGTGCCAGCAGCTTACGGGCAGGGGAAGGGGATACGCAGTATTTT; CDR3 protein: CASSLRAGEGDTQYF
clone size: many; J gene: TRBJ1-3; V gene: TRBV6-5; D gene: NA; CDR3 DNA: TGTGCCAGCAGTTACTCGCAGAGCTCTGGAAACACCATATATTTT; CDR3 protein: CASSYSQSSGNTIYF
clone size: NA; J gene: TRBJ1-1; V gene: TRBV7-9; D gene: NA; CDR3 DNA: TGTGCCAGCAGTAAGCAGCAGAACACTGAAGCTTTCTTT; CDR3 protein: CASSKQQNTEAFF
clone size: few; J gene: TRBJ1-3; V gene: TRBV6-5; D gene: NA; CDR3 DNA: TGTGCCAGCAGCCCCGGGGGTTTTGGCACCATATATTTT; CDR3 protein: CASSPGGFGTIYF
clone size: few; J gene: TRBJ2-7; V gene: TRBV4-1; D gene: NA; CDR3 DNA: TGCGCCAGCAGCCAAGTCGTACAGGGACCCTACGAGCAGTACTTC; CDR3 protein: CASSQVVQGPYEQYF
clone size: many; J gene: TRBJ1-3; V gene: TRBV29-1; D gene: NA; CDR3 DNA: TGCAGCGTTGAGTCGGGTGCTGGAAACACCATATATTTT; CDR3 protein: CSVESGAGNTIYF
clone size: NA; J gene: TRBJ2-1; V gene: TRBV18; D gene: TRBD2; CDR3 DNA: TGTGCCAGCTCACCCCTGGCTAGCGGCACCTACAATGAGCAGTTCTTC; CDR3 protein: CASSPLASGTYNEQFF
clone size: few; J gene: TRBJ1-1; V gene: TRBV29-1; D gene: NA; CDR3 DNA: TGCAGCGTCGTAGGCCCCGGGGGTACTGAAGCTTTCTTT; CDR3 protein: CSVVGPGGTEAFF
clone size: NA; J gene: TRBJ1-4; V gene: TRBV4-3; D gene: TRBD1; CDR3 DNA: TGCGCCAGCAGCCAAGATCTTCGACGGGACAGAGAGGAAAAACTGTTTTTT; CDR3 protein: CASSQDLRRDREEKLFF
clone size: few; J gene: TRBJ2-2; V gene: TRBV20-1; D gene: NA; CDR3 DNA: TGCAGTGCTCGGCCGTGGGGCGAAAGTACCGGGGAGCTGTTTTTT; CDR3 protein: CSARPWGESTGELFF
clone size: few; J gene: TRBJ1-5; V gene: TRBV2; D gene: NA; CDR3 DNA: TGTGCCAGCAGTGGGGCGTATCGCAATCAGCCCCAGCATTTT; CDR3 protein: CASSGAYRNQPQHF
clone size: few; J gene: TRBJ2-3; V gene: TRBV6-5; D gene: TRBD1; CDR3 DNA: TGTGCCAGCAGTTCAGACAGGGGGAGGCCAGATACGCAGTATTTT; CDR3 protein: CASSSDRGRPDTQYF
clone size: NA; J gene: TRBJ1-6; V gene: TRBV7-9; D gene: NA; CDR3 DNA: TGTGCCAGCAGCTTGTTAGGGGGGTATTCACCCCTCCACTTT; CDR3 protein: CASSLLGGYSPLHF
clone size: NA; J gene: TRBJ1-1; V gene: TRBV6-1; D gene: NA; CDR3 DNA: TGTGCCAGCACCCGAGGGAGTAAGGGAGAAGCTTTCTTT; CDR3 protein: CASTRGSKGEAFF
clone size: few; J gene: TRBJ1-1; V gene: TRBV5-1; D gene: TRBD1; CDR3 DNA: TGCGCCAGCAGCCACGGACAGGGGGCGCGGCAAGCTTTCTTT; CDR3 protein: CASSHGQGARQAFF
clone size: NA; J gene: TRBJ1-1; V gene: TRBV4-3; D gene: NA; CDR3 DNA: TGCGCCAGCAGCCAAGATGCAGGTACGAACACTGAAGCTTTCTTT; CDR3 protein: CASSQDAGTNTEAFF
clone size: few; J gene: TRBJ2-5; V gene: TRBV5-1; D gene: TRBD2; CDR3 DNA: TGCGCCAGCAGCCGTCGCGGGCGGGAGGGCCATGGTGAGACCCAGTACTTC; CDR3 protein: CASSRRGREGHGETQYF
clone size: NA; J gene: TRBJ2-7; V gene: TRBV12-3/TRBV12-4; D gene: TRBD1; CDR3 DNA: TGTACCAGCAGGGGCAGGGGGACCTACGAGCAGTACTTC; CDR3 protein: CTSRGRGTYEQYF
clone size: many; J gene: TRBJ2-1; V gene: TRBV20-1; D gene: TRBD1; CDR3 DNA: TGCAGTGCTAGACCTTGGACAGGGCTCTACAATGAGCAGTTCTTC; CDR3 protein: CSARPWTGLYNEQFF
clone size: few; J gene: TRBJ1-5; V gene: TRBV20-1; D gene: NA; CDR3 DNA: TGCAGTGCTAGCCGAGGGCCCGATCAGCCCCAGCATTTT; CDR3 protein: CSASRGPDQPQHF
clone size: few; J gene: TRBJ1-2; V gene: TRBV12-3/TRBV12-4; D gene: TRBD1; CDR3 DNA: TGTGCCAGCAGTCCTATAGACAGGGGGAAGGGGGGCTACACCTTC; CDR3 protein: CASSPIDRGKGGYTF
clone size: NA; J gene: TRBJ2-1; V gene: TRBV4-3; D gene: NA; CDR3 DNA: TGCGCCAGCAGCCAAGGATTTGGAAATGAGCAGTTCTTC; CDR3 protein: CASSQGFGNEQFF
clone size: NA; J gene: TRBJ1-5; V gene: TRBV7-2; D gene: NA; CDR3 DNA: TGTGCCAGCAGCTTAGGGTCCGGGCTCAATCAGCCCCAGCATTTT; CDR3 protein: CASSLGSGLNQPQHF
clone size: NA; J gene: TRBJ1-1; V gene: TRBV5-1; D gene: NA; CDR3 DNA: TGCGCCAGCAGCTTTTCGGGACGGATGAACACTGAAGCTTTCTTT; CDR3 protein: CASSFSGRMNTEAFF
clone size: few; J gene: TRBJ2-2; V gene: TRBV15; D gene: NA; CDR3 DNA: TGTGCCACCAGCCCCCAACGGCCGTCAGCCGGGGAGCTGTTTTTT; CDR3 protein: CATSPQRPSAGELFF
clone size: few; J gene: TRBJ1-1; V gene: TRBV7-2; D gene: NA; CDR3 DNA: TGTGCCAGCAGCTTAGAGCTTCGGGGCGTATTTAGAGCTTTCTTT; CDR3 protein: CASSLELRGVFRAFF
clone size: NA; J gene: TRBJ2-7; V gene: TRBV20-1; D gene: NA; CDR3 DNA: TGCAGTGCTAGAAGGGACGTCTACGAGCAGTACTTC; CDR3 protein: CSARRDVYEQYF
clone size: NA; J gene: TRBJ2-1; V gene: TRBV5-1; D gene: TRBD2; CDR3 DNA: TGCGCCAGCAGCTTGACGACCGGGAGGGCACCGGGCAATGAGCAGTTCTTC; CDR3 protein: CASSLTTGRAPGNEQFF
clone size: many; J gene: TRBJ1-2; V gene: TRBV5-1; D gene: NA; CDR3 DNA: TGCGCCAGCAGCTTGGGACCCGTTTCGAGGGCTACTGGCTACACCTTC; CDR3 protein: CASSLGPVSRATGYTF
clone size: once; J gene: TRBJ2-3; V gene: TRBV10-3; D gene: TRBD2; CDR3 DNA: TGTGCCATCAGTGACCCCCGGACTAGCGGAACTTACACAGATACGCAGTATTTT; CDR3 protein: CAISDPRTSGTYTDTQYF
clone size: NA; J gene: TRBJ1-3; V gene: TRBV12-3/TRBV12-4; D gene: NA; CDR3 DNA: TGTGCCAGCAGCACCCTAGACTGGTCGACTTACTCTGGAAACACCATATATTTT; CDR3 protein: CASSTLDWSTYSGNTIYF
clone size: NA; J gene: TRBJ1-5; V gene: TRBV7-9; D gene: TRBD1; CDR3 DNA: TGTGCCAGCAGTTACGGACAGGGGGCTCTTCAGCCCCAGCATTTT; CDR3 protein: CASSYGQGALQPQHF
clone size: NA; J gene: TRBJ2-7; V gene: TRBV7-2; D gene: NA; CDR3 DNA: TGTGCCAGCAGCCCCCTTTGGTCCGTAGCCTACGAGCAGTACTTC; CDR3 protein: CASSPLWSVAYEQYF
clone size: many; J gene: TRBJ2-5; V gene: TRBV4-3; D gene: NA; CDR3 DNA: TGCGCCAGCAGCCAAGAGCCTAGGGGAGAGACCCAGTACTTC; CDR3 protein: CASSQEPRGETQYF
clone size: few; J gene: TRBJ1-1; V gene: TRBV10-3; D gene: NA; CDR3 DNA: TGTGCCACCGGGACGGTGAACACTGAAGCTTTCTTT; CDR3 protein: CATGTVNTEAFF
clone size: many; J gene: TRBJ2-3; V gene: TRBV20-1; D gene: NA; CDR3 DNA: TGCAGTGCTAGAGCGGGGGCCACAGATACGCAGTATTTT; CDR3 protein: CSARAGATDTQYF
clone size: few; J gene: TRBJ1-2; V gene: TRBV28; D gene: NA; CDR3 DNA: TGTGCCAGCAGGGTCGGACAGAACTATGGCTACACCTTC; CDR3 protein: CASRVGQNYGYTF
clone size: few; J gene: TRBJ1-2; V gene: TRBV20-1; D gene: NA; CDR3 DNA: TGCAGTGCTCCCCCCCTCGGGGGAGAGTATGGCTACACCTTC; CDR3 protein: CSAPPLGGEYGYTF
clone size: NA; J gene: TRBJ2-1; V gene: TRBV27; D gene: TRBD2; CDR3 DNA: TGTGCCAGCAGTTCCAAGGGACTAGCGGGAGGGCCGGACTACAATGAGCAGTTCTTC; CDR3 protein: CASSSKGLAGGPDYNEQFF
clone size: NA; J gene: TRBJ2-7; V gene: TRBV28; D gene: NA; CDR3 DNA: TGTGCCAGCAGTTTAACAGGGAGGGGGACCTACGAGCAGTACTTC; CDR3 protein: CASSLTGRGTYEQYF
clone size: many; J gene: TRBJ2-1; V gene: TRBV5-1; D gene: TRBD2; CDR3 DNA: TGCGCCAGCAGCTTGGGACTAGCGGGGACCTTCTCCTACAATGAGCAGTTCTTC; CDR3 protein: CASSLGLAGTFSYNEQFF